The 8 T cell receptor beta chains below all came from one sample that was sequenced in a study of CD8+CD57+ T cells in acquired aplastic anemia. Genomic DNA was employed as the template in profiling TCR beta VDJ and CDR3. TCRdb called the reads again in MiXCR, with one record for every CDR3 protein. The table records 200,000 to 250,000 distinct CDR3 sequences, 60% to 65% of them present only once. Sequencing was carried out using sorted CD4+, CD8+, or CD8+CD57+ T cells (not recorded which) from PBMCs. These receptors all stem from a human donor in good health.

The CDR3 DNA is TGTGCCAGCAGCCCTCGGGGGTCTACACGGAAAGATACGCAGTATTTT. This translates into CASSPRGSTRKDTQYF. The V and J genes are TRBV9 and TRBJ2-3, with D perhaps matching TRBD2 (6 bases). The germline V and J ends were trimmed by 4 bases and 5 bases, with 20 bases remaining between them. The germline V gene encodes CDR1 SGDLS and CDR2 YYNGEE. This CDR3 region has 16 residues.

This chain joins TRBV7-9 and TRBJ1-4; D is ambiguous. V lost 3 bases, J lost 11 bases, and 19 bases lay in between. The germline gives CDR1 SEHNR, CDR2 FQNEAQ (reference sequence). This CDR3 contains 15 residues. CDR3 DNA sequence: TGTGCCAGCAGCTTCCCCCTCACTTCAAGTGGGAAACTGTTTTTT. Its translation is CASSFPLTSSGKLFF.

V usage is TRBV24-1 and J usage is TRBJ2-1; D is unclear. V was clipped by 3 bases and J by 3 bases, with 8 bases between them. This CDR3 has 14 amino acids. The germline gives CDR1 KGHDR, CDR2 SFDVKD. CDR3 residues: CATSDTQFYNEQFF. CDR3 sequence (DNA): TGTGCCACCAGTGATACACAGTTCTACAATGAGCAGTTCTTC.

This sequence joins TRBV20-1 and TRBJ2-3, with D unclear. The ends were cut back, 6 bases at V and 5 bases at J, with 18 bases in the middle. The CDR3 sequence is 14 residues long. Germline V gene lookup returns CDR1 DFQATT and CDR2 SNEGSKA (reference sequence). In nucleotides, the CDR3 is TGCAGTGCCATTTACACCCTTTTCCGAGATACGCAGTATTTT. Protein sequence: CSAIYTLFRDTQYF.

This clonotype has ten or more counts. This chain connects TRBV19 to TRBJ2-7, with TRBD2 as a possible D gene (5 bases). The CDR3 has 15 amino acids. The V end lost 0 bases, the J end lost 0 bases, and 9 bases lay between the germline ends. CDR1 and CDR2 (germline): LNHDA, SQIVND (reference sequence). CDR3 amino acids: CASSIDMGSSYEQYF. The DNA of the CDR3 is TGTGCCAGTAGTATAGATATGGGGAGCTCCTACGAGCAGTACTTC. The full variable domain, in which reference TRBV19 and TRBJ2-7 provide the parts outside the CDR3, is DGGITQSPKYLFRKEGQNVTLSCEQNLNHDAMYWYRQDPGQGLRLIYYSQIVNDFQKGDIAEGYSVSREKKESFPLTVTSAQKNPTAFYLCASSIDMGSSYEQYFGPGTRLTVT.

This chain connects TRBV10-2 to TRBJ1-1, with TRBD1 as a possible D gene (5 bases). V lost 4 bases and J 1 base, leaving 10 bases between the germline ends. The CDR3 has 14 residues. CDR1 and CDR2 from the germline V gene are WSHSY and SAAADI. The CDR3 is CASSGGGGNTEAFF. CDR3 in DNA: TGCGCCAGCAGTGGGGGCGGTGGGAACACTGAAGCTTTCTTT.

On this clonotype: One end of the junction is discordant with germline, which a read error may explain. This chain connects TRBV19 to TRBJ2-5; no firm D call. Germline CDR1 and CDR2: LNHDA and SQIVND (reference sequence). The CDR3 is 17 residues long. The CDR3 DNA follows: TGTGCCAGCAGTATACGGAAGCAGTCTAACTTCCCAGAGACCCAGTACTTC. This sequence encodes CASSIRKQSNFPETQYF.

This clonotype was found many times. The CDR3 DNA reads as TGCGCCAGCAGTGAGTCGAAAAAGAGCAACTACTACAATGAGCAGTTCTTC. This codes for CASSESKKSNYYNEQFF. The chain combines TRBV10-1 with TRBJ2-1; the D is unclear. Germline-derived CDR1 and CDR2 are WNHNN and SYGVQD (reference sequence). Trimming took 0 bases from V and 3 from J, leaving 15 bases between them. The CDR3 has 17 residues.